This entry lists 6 T cell receptor beta chains sequenced from one sample in a study of cytomegalovirus exposure and HLA in healthy donors. The primer mix had 60 Vbeta and 13 Jbeta primers. Measured with immunoSEQ multiplex PCR; TCRdb has only the in-frame clones, and not every one. This table has 97,000 or so clones, approximately 77% appearing once. The sample taken for sequencing was PBMCs. These receptors all come from a male donor in good health and CMV-seropositive.

This chain uses TRBV7-9 with TRBJ2-2; D perhaps matches TRBD1 (6 bases). This CDR3 spans 12 amino acids. Germline CDR1 reads SEHNR; CDR2 reads FQNEAQ (reference sequence). V was pared by 7 bases and J by 6 bases, with 9 bases between. The CDR3: CASIQGSGELFF. CDR3 DNA sequence: TGTGCCAGCATCCAGGGGTCCGGGGAGCTGTTTTTT.

The rearrangement links TRBV7-2 to TRBJ1-3; unclear D gene. The J call may be incorrect, as the DNA end agrees better with TRBJ2-2. The CDR3 consists of 14 residues. Germline V CDR1 and CDR2: SGHTA, FQGNSA. CDR3 coding DNA: TGTGCCAGCAGCTTAGATGCCGGCACCGGGGAGCTGTTTTTT. Protein: CASSLDAGTGELFF.

This clone was seen only a few times. The chain is built from TRBV7-9 and TRBJ2-1; 9 nucleotides line up with TRBD1. CDR3 length equals 14 residues. V lost 5 bases and J lost 4; bases outside the gene matches: 3. The V gene's germline CDR1 is SEHNR and CDR2 FQNEAQ (reference sequence). The CDR3 region has the DNA TGTGCCAGCAGCCCTGGGACAGGGTACAATGAGCAGTTCTTC. Its translation is CASSPGTGYNEQFF.

V usage is TRBV5-1 and J usage is TRBJ1-3; TRBD1 agrees at 7 bases. CDR1 and CDR2 from the germline V gene are SGHRS and YFSETQ. Losses at the gene ends were 0 bases for V and 3 bases for J; bases not matched to a gene: 3. The CDR3 covers 15 residues. The CDR3 region is CASSLDGDSGNTIYF. In DNA form, the CDR3 reads TGCGCCAGCAGCTTGGATGGGGACAGTGGAAACACCATATATTTT.

The rearrangement joins TRBV28 to TRBJ2-1, with D tentatively TRBD2 (6 bases). Trimming removed 5 bases from V and 8 bases from J, with 19 bases in between. Looked up from germline, CDR1 is MDHEN and CDR2 is SYDVKM. There are 15 residues in the CDR3. The DNA for the CDR3 is TGTGCCAGCAGTCCCGGGGGACCAAGAAGGGATGAGCAGTTCTTC. Protein: CASSPGGPRRDEQFF. The whole variable domain, filled in from reference TRBV28 and TRBJ2-1, reads DVKVTQSSRYLVKRTGEKVFLECVQDMDHENMFWYRQDPGLGLRLIYFSYDVKMKEKGDIPEGYSVSREKKERFSLILESASTNQTSMYLCASSPGGPRRDEQFFGPGTRLTVL.

This clone is a singleton in its sample. The rearrangement links TRBV11-2 to TRBJ1-1; 10 bases agree with TRBD1. Germline CDR1 SGHAT, CDR2 FQNNGV. There are 15 residues in the CDR3. V gave up 6 bases and J gave up 4 bases; unmatched junction bases: 8. The CDR3 coding sequence is TGTGCCAGCAGTCTGACAGGGGGCTTCGTCACTGAAGCTTTCTTT. This sequence encodes CASSLTGGFVTEAFF.